This TCR beta chain comes out of a study of T cell responses to AZD1222 COVID-19 vaccine. With regard to this clone: Its specificity is unknown. The junction departs from the called germline gene at one end, perhaps through a read error.

Repertoires were generated with immunoSEQ multiplex PCR, while TCRdb's copy carries only in-frame clones and drops some. The table includes 95,000 to 110,000 clones, approximately 90% detected once. Per germline, CDR1 SGHRS and CDR2 YFSETQ. The CDR3 spans 15 residues. Overall study results and limits: In all cases, repertoires were sampled only after the peak T cell response.

Sequences were derived from peripheral blood, sampled 28 days after the second AZD1222 dose. This clonotype was sampled from an adult who received the AZD1222 COVID-19 vaccine. The rearrangement uses TRBV5-1 and TRBJ1-1, with D possibly being TRBD1 (6 bases). In DNA, the CDR3 is TGCGCCAGCAGCTTGGAATTTAGGGGGAACACTGAAGTTTTCTTT. This translates into CASSLEFRGNTEVFF.